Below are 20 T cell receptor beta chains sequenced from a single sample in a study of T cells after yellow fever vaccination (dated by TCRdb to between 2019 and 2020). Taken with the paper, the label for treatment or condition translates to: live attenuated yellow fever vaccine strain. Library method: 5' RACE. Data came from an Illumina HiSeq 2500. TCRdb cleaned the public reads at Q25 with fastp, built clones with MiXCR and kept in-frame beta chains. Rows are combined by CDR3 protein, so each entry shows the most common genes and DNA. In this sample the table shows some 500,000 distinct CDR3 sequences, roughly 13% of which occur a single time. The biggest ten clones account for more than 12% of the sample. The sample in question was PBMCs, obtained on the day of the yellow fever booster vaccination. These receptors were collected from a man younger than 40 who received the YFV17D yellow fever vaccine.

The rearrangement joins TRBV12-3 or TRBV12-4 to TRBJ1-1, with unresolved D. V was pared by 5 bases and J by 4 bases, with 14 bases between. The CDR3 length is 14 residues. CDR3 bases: TGTGCCAGCAGTAAGAATACGGGCGTCACTGAAGCTTTCTTT. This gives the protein CASSKNTGVTEAFF.

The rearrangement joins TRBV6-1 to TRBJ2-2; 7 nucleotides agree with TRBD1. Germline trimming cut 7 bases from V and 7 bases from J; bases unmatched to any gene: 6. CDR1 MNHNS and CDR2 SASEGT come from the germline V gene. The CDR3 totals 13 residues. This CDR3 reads CASMEGGRGELFF. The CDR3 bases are TGTGCCAGCATGGAAGGGGGCCGCGGGGAGCTGTTTTTT.

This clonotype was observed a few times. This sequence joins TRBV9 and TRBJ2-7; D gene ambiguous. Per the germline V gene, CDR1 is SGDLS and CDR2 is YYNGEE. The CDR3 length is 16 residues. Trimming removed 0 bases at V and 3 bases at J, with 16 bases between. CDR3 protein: CASSVGGSMLGYEQYF. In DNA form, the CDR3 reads TGTGCCAGCAGCGTAGGTGGGTCAATGTTGGGCTACGAGCAGTACTTC. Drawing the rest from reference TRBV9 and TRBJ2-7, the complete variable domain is DSGVTQTPKHLITATGQRVTLRCSPRSGDLSVYWYQQSLDQGLQFLIQYYNGEERAKGNILERFSAQQFPDLHSELNLSSLELGDSALYFCASSVGGSMLGYEQYFGPGTRLTVT.

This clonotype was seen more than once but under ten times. The CDR3 DNA sequence: TGTGCCAGCAGCACCCCAGGGAACGAGCAGTACTTC. This translates into CASSTPGNEQYF. The chain is built from TRBV21-1 and TRBJ2-7; TRBD1, the table's D call, lacks a check against the DNA. TRBV21-1 corresponds to a pseudogene. The CDR3 spans 12 residues.

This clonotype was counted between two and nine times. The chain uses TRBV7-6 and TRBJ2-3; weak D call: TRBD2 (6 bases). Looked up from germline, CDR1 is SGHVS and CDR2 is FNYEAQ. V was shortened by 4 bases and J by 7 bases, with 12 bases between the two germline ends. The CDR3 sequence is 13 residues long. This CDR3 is CASSSPSVYTQYF. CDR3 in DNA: TGTGCCAGCAGCTCCCCTAGCGTGTATACGCAGTATTTT.

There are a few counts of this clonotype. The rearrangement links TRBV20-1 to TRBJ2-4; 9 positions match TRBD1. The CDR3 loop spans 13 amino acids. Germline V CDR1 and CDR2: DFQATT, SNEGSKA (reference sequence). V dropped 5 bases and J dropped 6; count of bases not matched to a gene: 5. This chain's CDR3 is CSAAGTGINIQYF. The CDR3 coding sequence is TGCAGTGCTGCCGGGACAGGGATAAACATTCAGTACTTC.

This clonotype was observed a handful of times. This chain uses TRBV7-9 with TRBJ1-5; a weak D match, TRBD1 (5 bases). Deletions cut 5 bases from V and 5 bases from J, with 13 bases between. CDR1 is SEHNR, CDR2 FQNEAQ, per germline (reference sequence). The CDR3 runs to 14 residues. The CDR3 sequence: CASSPDNWYQPQHF. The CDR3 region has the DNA TGTGCCAGCAGCCCGGACAATTGGTATCAGCCCCAGCATTTT.

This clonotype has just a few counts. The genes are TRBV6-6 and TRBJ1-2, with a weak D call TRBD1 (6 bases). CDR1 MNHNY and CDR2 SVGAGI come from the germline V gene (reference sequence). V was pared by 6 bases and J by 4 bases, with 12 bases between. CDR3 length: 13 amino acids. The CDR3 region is CASRDGQLYGYTF. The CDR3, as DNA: TGTGCCAGCAGGGACGGACAGCTCTATGGCTACACCTTC.

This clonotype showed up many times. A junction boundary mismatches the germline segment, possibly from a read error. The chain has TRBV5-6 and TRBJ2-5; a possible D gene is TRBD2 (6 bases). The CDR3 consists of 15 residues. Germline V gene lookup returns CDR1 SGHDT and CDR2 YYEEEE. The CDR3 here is CASSLAGDFQESQYF. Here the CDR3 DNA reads TGTGCCAGCAGCTTGGCCGGGGACTTCCAAGAGAGCCAGTACTTC. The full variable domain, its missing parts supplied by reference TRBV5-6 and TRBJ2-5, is DAGVTQSPTHLIKTRGQQVTLRCSPKSGHDTVSWYQQALGQGPQFIFQYYEEEERQRGNFPDRFSGHQFPNYSSELNVNALLLGDSALYLCASSLAGDFQESQYFGPGTRLLVL.

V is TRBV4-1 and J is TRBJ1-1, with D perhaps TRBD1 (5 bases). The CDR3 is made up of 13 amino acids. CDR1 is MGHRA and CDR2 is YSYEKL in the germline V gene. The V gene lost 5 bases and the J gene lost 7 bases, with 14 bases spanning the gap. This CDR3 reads CASSSGQDHEAFF. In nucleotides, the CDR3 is TGCGCCAGCAGCTCCGGACAAGACCATGAAGCTTTCTTT.

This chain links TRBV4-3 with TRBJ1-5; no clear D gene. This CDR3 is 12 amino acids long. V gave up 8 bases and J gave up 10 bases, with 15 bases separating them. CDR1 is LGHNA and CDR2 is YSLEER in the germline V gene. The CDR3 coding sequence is TGCGCCAGCTGGCGGCAGAAGCGCCCCCAGCATTTT. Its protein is CASWRQKRPQHF.

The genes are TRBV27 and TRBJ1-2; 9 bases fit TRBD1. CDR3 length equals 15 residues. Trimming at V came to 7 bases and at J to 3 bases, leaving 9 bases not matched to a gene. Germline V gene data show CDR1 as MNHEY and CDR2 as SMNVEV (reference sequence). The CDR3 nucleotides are TGTGCCAGCACCCAGAGGACAGGGGCAGACTATGGCTACACCTTC. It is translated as CASTQRTGADYGYTF.

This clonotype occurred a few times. DNA of the CDR3: TGCGCCAGCAGGGAGGGACTTCATTCCCTCAATGAGCAGTTCTTC. Translating it yields CASREGLHSLNEQFF. The chain joins TRBV5-1 to TRBJ2-1, with D perhaps TRBD2 (6 bases). CDR1 and CDR2 (germline): SGHRS, YFSETQ. The CDR3 is made up of 15 amino acids. Trimming shortened V by 5 bases and J by 6 bases, and 18 bases separated the two germline ends. Together with reference TRBV5-1 and TRBJ2-1, the CDR3 gives the full variable domain: KAGVTQTPRYLIKTRGQQVTLSCSPISGHRSVSWYQQTPGQGLQFLFEYFSETQRNKGNFPGRFSGRQFSNSRSEMNVSTLELGDSALYLCASREGLHSLNEQFFGPGTRLTVL.

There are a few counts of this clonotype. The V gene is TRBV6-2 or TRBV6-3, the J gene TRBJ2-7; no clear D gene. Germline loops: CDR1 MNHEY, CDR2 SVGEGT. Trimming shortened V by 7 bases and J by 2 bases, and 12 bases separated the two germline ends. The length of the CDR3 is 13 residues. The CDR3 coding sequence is TGTGCCAGCACAGAACATGGGCCCTACGAGCAGTACTTC. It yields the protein CASTEHGPYEQYF.

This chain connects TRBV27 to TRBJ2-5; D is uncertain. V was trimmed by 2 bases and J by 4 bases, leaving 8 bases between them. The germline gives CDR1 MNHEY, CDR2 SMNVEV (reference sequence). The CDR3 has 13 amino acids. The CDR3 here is CASSLSSGETQYF. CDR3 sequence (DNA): TGTGCCAGCAGTTTAAGCTCGGGAGAGACCCAGTACTTC.

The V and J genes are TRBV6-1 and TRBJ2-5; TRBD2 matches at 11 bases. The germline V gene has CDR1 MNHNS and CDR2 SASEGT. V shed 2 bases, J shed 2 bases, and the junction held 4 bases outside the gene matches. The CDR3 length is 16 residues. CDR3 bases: TGTGCCAGCAGTGAAAGGCCTAGCGGGGGGCAAGAGACCCAGTACTTC. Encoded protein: CASSERPSGGQETQYF.

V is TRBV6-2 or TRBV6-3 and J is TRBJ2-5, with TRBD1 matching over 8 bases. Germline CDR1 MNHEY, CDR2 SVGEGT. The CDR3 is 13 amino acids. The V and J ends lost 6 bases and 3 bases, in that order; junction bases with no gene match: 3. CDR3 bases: TGTGCCAGCAGAAAGACAGGGGAAGAGACCCAGTACTTC. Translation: CASRKTGEETQYF.

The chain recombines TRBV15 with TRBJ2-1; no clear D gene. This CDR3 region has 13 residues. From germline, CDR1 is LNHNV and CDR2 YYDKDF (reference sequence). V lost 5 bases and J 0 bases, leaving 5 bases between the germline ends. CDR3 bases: TGTGCCACCAGCGCGAGCTCCTACAATGAGCAGTTCTTC. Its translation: CATSASSYNEQFF.

Here the CDR3 DNA reads TGTGCCAGCAGCTCTCTGGGGGTTTCCTACGAGCAGTACTTC. Translation gives CASSSLGVSYEQYF. The chain has TRBV7-2 and TRBJ2-7; D is perhaps TRBD1 or TRBD2 (5 bases each). V was cut by 4 bases and J by 1 base, with 11 bases left in between. The CDR3 runs to 14 residues. The germline CDR1 and CDR2 sequences are SGHTA and FQGNSA.

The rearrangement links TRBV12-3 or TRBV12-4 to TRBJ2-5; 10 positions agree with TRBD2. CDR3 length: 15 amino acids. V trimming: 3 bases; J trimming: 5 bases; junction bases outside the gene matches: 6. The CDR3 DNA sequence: TGTGCCAGCAGTTTCAGAGCGGGAGGGCGGGAGACCCAGTACTTC. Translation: CASSFRAGGRETQYF.